In its sample, the clone carrying this T cell receptor (beta chain) was seen once. Its antigen is as yet unknown. Amplification used 60 Vbeta primers and 13 Jbeta primers. Libraries were prepared by immunoSEQ multiplex PCR; TCRdb keeps only in-frame clonotypes and omits some of them. The sample shows roughly 160,000 clones, roughly 80% of them seen only once. The sample belongs to a study of cytomegalovirus exposure and HLA in healthy donors. Study-level information: HLA-typed donors contributed 65 million to 95 million unique TCRs, which were held in an early data release. Study findings and constraints: Within an earlier analysis, most TCR beta V segments proved productive either about 87% or about 30% of the time. An analysis that was carried out later associated 16,951 TCR beta sequences with HLA alleles at 0.05 false discovery rate. Rare TCR sequences dominated, though some public TCRs recurred in many donors.

The CDR3 contains 16 residues. Germline V CDR1 and CDR2: MNHEY, SMNVEV (reference sequence). Trimming stripped 5 bases from V and 4 bases from J, with 20 bases between. This chain connects TRBV27 to TRBJ1-2, with D possibly being TRBD1 (5 bases). Sequencing input: PBMCs. The TCR was taken from a man between 25 and 39 years old in good health and CMV-seronegative. CDR3 residues: CASSRSGTPPPYGYTF. In DNA, the CDR3 is TGTGCCAGCAGTCGTTCCGGGACTCCTCCGCCCTATGGCTACACCTTC.